The 25 T cell receptor beta chains presented below share a single source sample, sequenced in a study of human T cells and chemical hapten exposure. Total RNA was isolated from whole blood that had not been fractionated. Separate cDNA molecules received unique molecular identifiers, which the library attached to them. A single record per CDR3 protein comes from TCRdb applying MiXCR to the reads. The repertoire includes 100,000 to 150,000 distinct CDR3 sequences, 8% to 9.5% of them detected once, and approximately 1.4% sits in the top ten. Sequences were obtained from whole blood. These TCRs come from a human donor in good health. Some clones in this sample may be carry-over from other donors' samples.

This clonotype was observed many times. This chain joins TRBV27 and TRBJ2-7, with D unresolved. Germline V CDR1 and CDR2: MNHEY, SMNVEV (reference sequence). CDR3 length: 13 residues. Trimming cost V 2 bases and J 3 bases, with 8 bases left between them. Here the CDR3 reads CASSLVAHYEQYF. The CDR3 DNA reads as TGTGCCAGCAGTTTAGTCGCCCACTACGAGCAGTACTTC.

V usage is TRBV20-1 and J usage is TRBJ1-1, with D possibly matching TRBD1 (5 bases). Trimming shortened V by 3 bases and J by 7 bases, and 18 bases separated the two germline ends. There are 14 residues in the CDR3. The germline V gene encodes CDR1 DFQATT and CDR2 SNEGSKA (reference sequence). This CDR3 reads CSASGDRVRGEAFF. CDR3 in DNA: TGCAGTGCTAGTGGGGACCGAGTTAGGGGTGAAGCTTTCTTT.

Many counts were recorded for this clonotype. The chain couples TRBV20-1 to TRBJ2-3; TRBD2 matches 15 bases. Unmatched junction bases numbered 12, after V lost 3 bases and J lost 5 bases. Germline V gene sequence: CDR1 DFQATT, CDR2 SNEGSKA (reference sequence). The CDR3 extends over 18 amino acids. The CDR3 bases are TGCAGTGCTAGGTTAATAGGACTAGCGGGAGGGCCGGAAGATACGCAGTATTTT. This translates into CSARLIGLAGGPEDTQYF.

Regarding this clonotype: This may stem from a read error, because a much larger clone lies one nucleotide away. This sequence joins TRBV11-2 and TRBJ2-7; D assignment may be TRBD1 or TRBD2 (6 bases each). In germline, CDR1 is SGHAT, CDR2 FQNNGV. Trimming cost V 6 bases and J 1 base, with 19 bases left between them. The CDR3 extends over 16 amino acids. CDR3 region: CASRGTRGGGSYEQYF. CDR3 nucleotides: TGTGCCAGCAGAGGAACCCGCGGAGGGGGGTCCTACGAGCAGTACTTC.

The table lists this clonotype with a few counts. The chain recombines TRBV7-2 with TRBJ2-7; D gene ambiguous. Deletions cut 4 bases from V and 2 bases from J, with 12 bases between. The CDR3 has 14 residues. From germline, CDR1 is SGHTA and CDR2 FQGNSA. CDR3 region: CASSSNENTYEQYF. The CDR3 DNA reads TGTGCCAGCAGCTCCAACGAGAATACCTACGAGCAGTACTTC.

V is TRBV4-3 and J is TRBJ1-1; D not resolved. Trimming shortened V by 1 base and J by 1 base, and 4 bases separated the two germline ends. Germline V lookup: CDR1 LGHNA, CDR2 YSLEER. There are 13 residues in the CDR3. This CDR3 is CASSQAANTEAFF. The CDR3 DNA follows: TGCGCCAGCAGCCAAGCGGCGAACACTGAAGCTTTCTTT.

In this sample, this clonotype turned up many times. This sequence joins TRBV28 and TRBJ1-1; the D gene is possibly TRBD1 (5 bases). V was pared by 5 bases and J by 1 base, with 23 bases between. The CDR3 extends over 18 amino acids. Germline values: CDR1 MDHEN, CDR2 SYDVKM. This CDR3 is CASSPLLAHRQKNTEAFF. CDR3 bases: TGTGCCAGCAGTCCATTATTGGCCCACAGACAGAAGAACACTGAAGCTTTCTTT.

In its sample, this clonotype was seen a few times. The rearrangement joins TRBV20-1 to TRBJ2-7, with TRBD2 as a possible D gene (5 bases). CDR1 is DFQATT and CDR2 is SNEGSKA in the germline V gene (reference sequence). V was shortened by 0 bases and J by 1 base, with 10 bases between the two germline ends. The CDR3 sequence is 14 residues long. CDR3 DNA: TGCAGTGCTAGAGATGTTCAGCGGTCCTACGAGCAGTACTTC. Amino acids: CSARDVQRSYEQYF.

This clonotype was observed many times. CDR3 region: CAIMEPGTGSYEQYF. CDR3 bases: TGTGCCATCATGGAACCCGGGACAGGGTCCTACGAGCAGTACTTC. This chain connects TRBV10-3 to TRBJ2-7, with 9 bases lining up with TRBD1. Trimming cost V 7 bases and J 1 base; bases outside gene matches: 8. The CDR3 is 15 residues long. Germline-derived CDR1 and CDR2 are ENHRY and SYGVKD.

This clonotype was counted at least ten times. The rearrangement uses TRBV12-3 or TRBV12-4 and TRBJ2-7; unclear D gene. Trimming removed 3 bases from V and 2 bases from J, with 11 bases in between. The CDR3 consists of 14 residues. The CDR3 is CASSFHPPPYEQYF. The CDR3 region has the DNA TGTGCCAGCAGTTTTCATCCTCCGCCCTACGAGCAGTACTTC.

In this sample, this clonotype turned up a few times. The chain employs TRBV27 and TRBJ2-3; 12 positions agree with TRBD2. The CDR3 consists of 17 residues. The germline CDR1 and CDR2 sequences are MNHEY and SMNVEV (reference sequence). Trimming took 4 bases from V and 0 from J; bases not matched to a gene: 5. In DNA, the CDR3 is TGTGCCAGCAGTTATGGGACTAGCGGGCATAGCACAGATACGCAGTATTTT. As protein: CASSYGTSGHSTDTQYF.

The table lists this clonotype with a few counts. The CDR3 nucleotides are TGCGCCAGCAGTGAGTCAGGCCCTGGGACTGAAGCTTTCTTT. It yields the protein CASSESGPGTEAFF. The rearrangement uses TRBV10-1 and TRBJ1-1; D remains unclear. This CDR3 is 14 amino acids long. Germline CDR1 is WNHNN and CDR2 is SYGVQD (reference sequence). Between the trimmed V and J ends, which lost 0 bases and 5 bases, there was a span of 10 bases.

The rearrangement uses TRBV10-3 and TRBJ2-1; 7 bases line up with TRBD1. This CDR3 comprises 15 residues. The germline V gene has CDR1 ENHRY and CDR2 SYGVKD. Trimming at V came to 10 bases and at J to 0 bases, leaving 9 bases not matched to a gene. CDR3 amino acids: CASGTAESSYNEQFF. CDR3 DNA sequence: TGTGCCAGTGGGACAGCCGAGAGCTCCTACAATGAGCAGTTCTTC.

At least ten counts were recorded for this clonotype. J is TRBJ2-1 and V is TRBV5-6, with D uncertain. V was trimmed by 2 bases and J by 0 bases, leaving 9 bases between them. The CDR3 is 15 amino acids. Looked up from germline, CDR1 is SGHDT and CDR2 is YYEEEE. DNA of the CDR3: TGTGCCAGCAGCTTAGGCTCTGCCTCCTACAATGAGCAGTTCTTC. Amino acid sequence: CASSLGSASYNEQFF.

The sample holds a few counts of this clonotype. The DNA for the CDR3 is TGTGCCAGCAGTTTAGCCGGGAAGAATCAGCCCCAGCATTTT. As protein: CASSLAGKNQPQHF. The chain carries TRBV12-3 or TRBV12-4 and TRBJ1-5; D is uncertain. Trimming removed 0 bases from V and 4 bases from J, with 7 bases in between. This CDR3 region has 14 residues.

This clonotype appeared a few times. The genes are TRBV21-1 and TRBJ1-4; the D call in the table, TRBD1, was not verified against the DNA. TRBV21-1 is described as a pseudogene. The CDR3 runs 14 residues. The CDR3, as DNA: TGTGCCAGCAGCAAACCAGGACAAAGCGAAAAACTGTTTTTT. Amino acids: CASSKPGQSEKLFF.

The CDR3, as DNA: TGCAGTGCTCGGCTAGTCGACTACGAGCAGTACTTC. Encoded protein: CSARLVDYEQYF. The chain has TRBV20-1 and TRBJ2-7, with unresolved D. Germline CDR1 DFQATT, CDR2 SNEGSKA (reference sequence). Deletions cut 5 bases from V and 3 bases from J, with 11 bases between. The CDR3 spans 12 residues.

The chain combines TRBV5-1 with TRBJ2-2; 9 nucleotides line up with TRBD1. The V gene's germline CDR1 is SGHRS and CDR2 YFSETQ. V trimming: 4 bases; J trimming: 7 bases; junction bases outside the gene matches: 5. The CDR3 consists of 14 residues. The CDR3 coding sequence is TGCGCCAGCAGCGACGGACAGGGGTTCGGGGAGCTGTTTTTT. Its translation is CASSDGQGFGELFF.

This clonotype was recorded a few times. The DNA for the CDR3 is TGCAGCGTTGACCCTATCGGGACCCAGTACTTC. This encodes CSVDPIGTQYF. The genes are TRBV29-1 and TRBJ2-5; D uncertain. The CDR3 extends over 11 amino acids. Trimming shortened V by 3 bases and J by 7 bases, and 9 bases separated the two germline ends. Germline V CDR1 and CDR2: SQVTM, ANQGSEA.

This clonotype turned up a few times. The rearrangement joins TRBV7-9 to TRBJ2-3, with D uncertain. The CDR3 has 14 amino acids. V was shortened by 8 bases and J by 0 bases, with 12 bases between the two germline ends. Germline-derived CDR1 and CDR2 are SEHNR and FQNEAQ (reference sequence). The CDR3 coding sequence is TGTGCCAGCGCTGACTCAGAGAGCACAGATACGCAGTATTTT. This translates into CASADSESTDTQYF.

The rearrangement joins TRBV11-2 to TRBJ2-6, with D perhaps matching TRBD2 (5 bases). The V end was cut by 8 bases, the J end by 1 base, with 18 bases between. This CDR3 has 17 amino acids. Germline V gene data show CDR1 as SGHAT and CDR2 as FQNNGV. The chain's CDR3 is CASLIGRSRSGANVLTF. The CDR3 nucleotides read TGTGCCAGCTTGATTGGGAGAAGTAGATCTGGGGCCAACGTCCTGACTTTC.

This clonotype was counted many times. This rearrangement joins TRBV6-1 to TRBJ1-3, with 8 bases that match TRBD1. The J segment lost 9 bases and the V segment lost 5 bases, leaving 3 bases of the junction unmatched. The germline CDR1 and CDR2 sequences are MNHNS and SASEGT. The CDR3 consists of 12 residues. DNA of the CDR3: TGTGCCAGCAGTTTTACAGGGGGCACCATATATTTT. Translating gives CASSFTGGTIYF.

This chain uses TRBV2 with TRBJ2-2, with 9 bases aligning to TRBD1. The CDR3 is 14 residues long. V was clipped by 10 bases and J by 1 base; unmatched bases: 4. Germline CDR1 and CDR2: SNHLY and FYNNEI. CDR3 nucleotides: TGTGCCACCCGGACAGGGGAGAACACCGGGGAGCTGTTTTTT. This sequence encodes CATRTGENTGELFF.

This clonotype was found a few times. The chain couples TRBV4-1 to TRBJ1-1; D possibly corresponds to TRBD1 (5 bases). The CDR3 has 16 amino acids. The ends were cut back, 1 base at V and 4 bases at J, with 16 bases in the middle. Germline loops: CDR1 MGHRA, CDR2 YSYEKL. The CDR3 DNA sequence: TGCGCCAGCAGCCAAGCGATTGGGGCGGGAGGCACTGAAGCTTTCTTT. This translates into CASSQAIGAGGTEAFF.

This clonotype has a count of ten or more. This chain joins TRBV7-2 and TRBJ2-7, with D hard to call. This CDR3 has 14 amino acids. Trimming shortened V by 5 bases and J by 0 bases, and 11 bases separated the two germline ends. Per germline, CDR1 SGHTA and CDR2 FQGNSA. For the CDR3, the DNA is TGTGCCAGCAGCCACACCACAGCCTCCTACGAGCAGTACTTC. It codes for CASSHTTASYEQYF.